This entry lists 10 T cell receptor beta chains sequenced from one sample in a study of CD8+CD57+ T cells in acquired aplastic anemia. The template for TCR beta VDJ and CDR3 sequence profiling was genomic DNA. In TCRdb, the reads were re-called with MiXCR into one record per CDR3 protein. The sample yields some 220,000 distinct CDR3 sequences, 34% seen once. Sample: sorted CD4+, CD8+, or CD8+CD57+ T cells (not recorded which) from PBMCs. The receptors were gathered from a human donor in good health, serving as a control.

This clonotype was seen many times. The chain combines TRBV20-1 with TRBJ2-5; D possibly corresponds to TRBD2 (7 bases). Trimming removed 3 bases at V and 1 base at J, with 18 bases between. Germline CDR1 reads DFQATT; CDR2 reads SNEGSKA (reference sequence). The CDR3 runs to 16 residues. CDR3 protein: CSARAGGGEAQETQYF. As DNA, the CDR3 is TGCAGTGCTAGGGCTGGCGGGGGCGAGGCCCAAGAGACCCAGTACTTC.

This sequence joins TRBV3-1 and TRBJ2-6; weak D call: TRBD1 (6 bases). Germline lookup yields CDR1 LGHDT and CDR2 YNNKEL (reference sequence). V gave up 4 bases and J gave up 0 bases, with 13 bases separating them. The CDR3 covers 17 residues. The DNA for the CDR3 is TGTGCCAGCAGCCGAGGACAGATAAGCTCTGGGGCCAACGTCCTGACTTTC. The encoded protein is CASSRGQISSGANVLTF.

The CDR3 DNA reads as TGTGCCAGCAGTTTCGGATCTAGCGGGGGGTCGGGGTACAATGAGCAGTTCTTC. It is translated as CASSFGSSGGSGYNEQFF. V and J are TRBV12-3 or TRBV12-4 and TRBJ2-1, with 11 bases identical to TRBD2. The CDR3 totals 18 residues. Trimming removed 3 bases from V and 4 bases from J; junction bases left unmatched: 11.

The genes are TRBV13 and TRBJ1-2; a weak D match, TRBD1 (6 bases). The CDR3 is 14 residues long. The germline V gene has CDR1 PRHDT and CDR2 FYEKMQ (reference sequence). Deletions cut 3 bases from V and 4 bases from J, with 12 bases between. The CDR3 DNA sequence: TGTGCCAGCAGCTTGGGGCAGGGGATCTATGGCTACACCTTC. This sequence encodes CASSLGQGIYGYTF.

This clonotype was seen at least ten times. This chain connects TRBV7-2 to TRBJ2-1; D unresolved. V was pared by 2 bases and J by 4 bases, with 6 bases between. Germline V CDR1 and CDR2: SGHTA, FQGNSA. This CDR3 has 13 amino acids. The CDR3 region is CASSLNGYNEQFF. Here the CDR3 DNA reads TGTGCCAGCAGCTTAAACGGTTACAATGAGCAGTTCTTC. The variable domain in full, with the rest retrieved from reference TRBV7-2 and TRBJ2-1, is GAGVSQSPSNKVTEKGKDVELRCDPISGHTALYWYRQSLGQGLEFLIYFQGNSAPDKSGLPSDRFSAERTGGSVSTLTIQRTQQEDSAVYLCASSLNGYNEQFFGPGTRLTVL.

V is TRBV6-5 and J is TRBJ2-3; unclear D gene. V was cut by 4 bases and J by 2 bases, with 13 bases left in between. Germline assignment: CDR1 MNHEY and CDR2 SVGAGI. This CDR3 has 15 amino acids. This chain's CDR3 is CASSSLRLNTDTQYF. The CDR3 DNA is TGTGCCAGCAGTTCCCTCCGGTTAAACACAGATACGCAGTATTTT.

In the case of this clonotype: A much more abundant neighbour one base away suggests this may be a read error. The J gene is TRBJ1-1, the V gene TRBV20-1; the match to TRBD1 covers 8 bases. The CDR3 loop spans 16 amino acids. Germline V gives CDR1 DFQATT, CDR2 SNEGSKA (reference sequence). CDR3 region: CSARDLVQGANTEALF. In DNA form, the CDR3 reads TGCAGTGCTAGAGATCTTGTGCAGGGGGCGAACACTGAAGCTCTCTTT.

This clonotype was detected ten times or more. The J gene is TRBJ2-7, the V gene TRBV24-1, with 10 bases fitting TRBD1. V lost 4 bases, J lost 4 bases, and 6 bases stayed unmatched. Germline V gives CDR1 KGHDR, CDR2 SFDVKD. This CDR3 is 15 amino acids long. The CDR3 DNA follows: TGTGCCACCAGTGACCGGACAGGGGGGAAGTACGAGCAGTACTTC. Encoded protein: CATSDRTGGKYEQYF.

Many counts were recorded for this clonotype. The chain uses TRBV11-2 and TRBJ1-1, with D hard to call. The CDR3 spans 11 residues. Trimming stripped 5 bases from V and 10 bases from J, with 11 bases between. Looked up from germline, CDR1 is SGHAT and CDR2 is FQNNGV. The CDR3 protein is CASSGALVAFF. In DNA, the CDR3 is TGTGCCAGCAGCGGTGCTCTGGTAGCTTTCTTT.

This chain connects TRBV19 to TRBJ1-5; D is unresolved. CDR1 is LNHDA and CDR2 is SQIVND in the germline V gene (reference sequence). The V and J ends lost 3 bases and 6 bases respectively, with 9 bases between them. The CDR3 spans 13 residues. The CDR3 protein is CASSIRVIQPQHF. CDR3 sequence (DNA): TGTGCCAGTAGTATTCGGGTAATTCAGCCCCAGCATTTT.